This TCR beta chain originates from a study of T-cell reconstitution after alpha-beta-depleted transplantation in children. This CDR3 has 13 residues. Trimming shortened V by 3 bases and J by 7 bases, and 16 bases separated the two germline ends. Germline V gives CDR1 SQVTM, CDR2 ANQGSEA. General observations from the study: There were some patients whose high TCRbeta diversity at day 60 came from surviving recipient T cells and thymic progenitors. Most T-cell counts and diversity one year after the transplant came from T cells that were newly produced. Reports say that about two months after transplant, the alpha-beta T cells came out of several hundred graft clones that had expanded.

The TCRbeta library incorporated unique molecular identifiers. TCRdb re-analysed the PCR reads in MiXCR, keeping a single row per CDR3 protein. The table lists some 830,000 distinct CDR3 sequences, 16% of them singletons. A remark on this clonotype: The antigen is undetermined.

This TCR derives from a male patient aged 10 to 17 who had a stem cell transplant for acute lymphoblastic leukemia, so the T cells may come from the graft donor. V is TRBV29-1 and J is TRBJ2-7, with D possibly TRBD2 on 5 matching bases. The starting material was PBMCs, mostly from graft donor cells, obtained 360 days after TCRalphabeta/CD19-depleted stem cell transplant. The CDR3 DNA reads as TGCAGCGTTGAGGGAGACCCAACGGGGGAGCAGTACTTC. Translation gives CSVEGDPTGEQYF.